The 28 T cell receptor beta chains reported below all come from one sample, sequenced in a study of T cell responses to AZD1222 COVID-19 vaccine. Assay: immunoSEQ multiplex PCR; the TCRdb copy retains only in-frame clones and omits some. Of 150,000 or so clones listed, roughly nine tenths are singletons. The sample in question was peripheral blood, obtained on day 0 of AZD1222 vaccination. The receptors stem from an adult in good health.

J is TRBJ1-2 and V is TRBV28; D ambiguous. The germline CDR1 and CDR2 sequences are MDHEN and SYDVKM. The V gene lost 2 bases and the J gene lost 2 bases, with 6 bases spanning the gap. The CDR3 totals 13 residues. Written as DNA, the CDR3 is TGTGCCAGCAGTTTAAGACGAAACTATGGCTACACCTTC. Protein: CASSLRRNYGYTF.

This clone was seen only once. The J gene is TRBJ2-7, the V gene TRBV4-3; TRBD1 agrees at 7 bases. The CDR3 consists of 15 residues. Per germline, CDR1 LGHNA and CDR2 YSLEER. J gave up 2 bases and V 2 bases, and 6 bases lay outside the gene matches. CDR3 nucleotides: TGCGCCAGCAGCCAACAGAGTCAGGGGGCCTACGAGCAGTACTTC. Protein sequence: CASSQQSQGAYEQYF.

The V gene is TRBV18, the J gene TRBJ2-1, with unresolved D. The ends were cut back, 1 base at V and 8 bases at J, with 9 bases in the middle. The CDR3 runs to 13 residues. Germline V gives CDR1 KGHSH, CDR2 LQKENI. CDR3 nucleotides: TGTGCCAGCTCACCACATGCCGCAGATGAGCAGTTCTTC. Encoded protein: CASSPHAADEQFF.

As to this clone: The same CDR3 is also encoded by other DNA sequences in this sample. The gene calls are TRBV7-2 and TRBJ1-2, with 8 bases lining up with TRBD1. The germline V gene has CDR1 SGHTA and CDR2 FQGNSA. J lost 2 bases, V lost 5 bases, and 4 bases had no gene match. This CDR3 is built from 14 residues. CDR3 sequence reads: CASSPRQGNYGYTF. DNA for the CDR3: TGTGCCAGCAGCCCTAGACAGGGGAACTATGGCTACACCTTC.

The chain recombines TRBV4-3 with TRBJ2-5; 10 bases are shared with TRBD1. CDR3 size: 15 residues. The V and J ends lost 4 bases and 0 bases, in that order; junction bases with no gene match: 2. CDR1 is LGHNA, CDR2 YSLEER, per germline. CDR3: CASSPGTGDQETQYF. Here the CDR3 DNA reads TGCGCCAGCAGCCCCGGGACAGGGGACCAAGAGACCCAGTACTTC.

The genes are TRBV7-2 and TRBJ1-2; D gene uncertain. V gave up 2 bases and J gave up 2 bases, with 9 bases separating them. Looked up from germline, CDR1 is SGHTA and CDR2 is FQGNSA. The CDR3 loop spans 14 amino acids. The CDR3 loop is CASSLFGRNYGYTF. The DNA of the CDR3 is TGTGCCAGCAGCTTATTCGGCAGGAACTATGGCTACACCTTC.

The genes are TRBV12-3 or TRBV12-4 and TRBJ2-7, with D perhaps matching TRBD1 (7 bases). With 6 bases removed from V and 3 bases from J, the gap between germline ends came to 9 bases. The CDR3 is made up of 12 amino acids. CDR3 sequence reads: CASSQGGYEQYF. The CDR3 DNA reads TGTGCCAGCAGCCAGGGGGGCTACGAGCAGTACTTC.

The V and J genes are TRBV5-8 and TRBJ1-5; TRBD1 is a possible D gene (5 bases). The CDR3 is 15 residues long. Germline lookup yields CDR1 SGHTS and CDR2 YDEGEE. Trimming shortened V by 7 bases and J by 3 bases, and 17 bases separated the two germline ends. The CDR3 is CASSGRGWYNQPQHF. The CDR3 region has the DNA TGTGCCAGCTCTGGACGGGGGTGGTACAATCAGCCCCAGCATTTT.

The chain recombines TRBV5-1 with TRBJ2-2; TRBD1 might be the D (6 bases). Per the germline V gene, CDR1 is SGHRS and CDR2 is YFSETQ. V was shortened by 4 bases and J by 4 bases, with 11 bases between the two germline ends. The CDR3 consists of 14 residues. The CDR3 is CASSLDRFTGELFF. The CDR3 nucleotides are TGCGCCAGCAGCCTAGACAGGTTCACCGGGGAGCTGTTTTTT.

The V call is TRBV5-5, the J call TRBJ1-5; D gene unclear. Germline loops: CDR1 SGHKS, CDR2 YYEKEE (reference sequence). V was clipped by 1 base and J by 3 bases, with 8 bases between them. This CDR3 is built from 14 residues. In DNA form, the CDR3 reads TGTGCCAGCAGCTTGCTCAGCTTCAATCAGCCCCAGCATTTT. It is translated as CASSLLSFNQPQHF.

This chain links TRBV7-9 with TRBJ2-7; TRBD2 matches 15 bases. J lost 5 bases, V lost 5 bases, and 10 bases had no gene match. The CDR3 consists of 17 residues. CDR1 and CDR2 from the germline V gene are SEHNR and FQNEAQ (reference sequence). The CDR3, as DNA: TGTGCCAGCAGCCCCCGGACTAGCGGGAGGGGTAACAACGAGCAGTACTTC. It codes for CASSPRTSGRGNNEQYF.

This clone turned up a few times. The J gene is TRBJ1-5, the V gene TRBV18, with a tentative D call TRBD1 (5 bases). Trimming pared 6 bases from V and 2 bases from J, leaving 11 bases between. The CDR3 has 14 residues. Germline CDR1 KGHSH, CDR2 LQKENI. In nucleotides, the CDR3 is TGTGCCAGCTCCCCGGGACCGCGCAATCAGCCCCAGCATTTT. Residues: CASSPGPRNQPQHF.

The chain combines TRBV30 with TRBJ2-1, with 8 bases fitting TRBD2. The CDR3 covers 14 residues. With 2 bases clipped from V and 7 bases from J, the junction kept 7 bases outside the gene matches. Germline CDR1 and CDR2: GTSNPN and SVGIG (reference sequence). CDR3: CAWSPSGSINEQFF. The DNA of the CDR3 is TGTGCCTGGAGTCCCAGCGGGAGTATAAATGAGCAGTTCTTC.

The rearrangement joins TRBV28 to TRBJ1-4; D unresolved. V lost 7 bases and J 4 bases, leaving 13 bases between the germline ends. This CDR3 spans 14 amino acids. From germline, CDR1 is MDHEN and CDR2 SYDVKM. CDR3 amino acids: CASTKEGYNEKLFF. The DNA for the CDR3 is TGTGCCAGCACCAAAGAGGGATATAATGAAAAACTGTTTTTT.

This chain connects TRBV9 to TRBJ1-5; D is unresolved. Germline V lookup: CDR1 SGDLS, CDR2 YYNGEE. The CDR3 covers 15 residues. V was clipped by 0 bases and J by 3 bases, with 10 bases between them. CDR3: CASSVDGRLNQPQHF. CDR3 DNA: TGTGCCAGCAGCGTAGATGGACGGCTCAATCAGCCCCAGCATTTT. The whole variable domain, filled in from reference TRBV9 and TRBJ1-5, reads DSGVTQTPKHLITATGQRVTLRCSPRSGDLSVYWYQQSLDQGLQFLIQYYNGEERAKGNILERFSAQQFPDLHSELNLSSLELGDSALYFCASSVDGRLNQPQHFGDGTRLSIL.

CDR3 nucleotide sequence: TGTGCCATACAGCGGCGACTAGGGATCAGCAATGAGCAGTTCTTC. Translation: CAIQRRLGISNEQFF. The gene calls are TRBV7-3 and TRBJ2-1, with a tentative D call TRBD2 (6 bases). V shed 10 bases and J shed 6 bases, with 22 bases lying between them. The V gene's germline CDR1 is SGHTA and CDR2 FQGTGA. The CDR3 covers 15 residues.

This rearrangement joins TRBV12-3 or TRBV12-4 to TRBJ2-7; unclear D gene. The V and J ends lost 3 bases and 7 bases respectively, with 13 bases between them. This CDR3 spans 13 amino acids. The CDR3 reads CASSFSLVGEQYF. CDR3 DNA: TGTGCCAGCAGTTTTTCATTGGTGGGGGAGCAGTACTTC.

The gene calls are TRBV28 and TRBJ2-1, with 9 bases lining up with TRBD2. After removal of 0 bases from V and 2 bases from J, the junction contained 2 bases not matched to a gene. The CDR3 is 16 amino acids. Germline CDR1 and CDR2: MDHEN and SYDVKM. This chain's CDR3 is CASSLWAGGTYNEQFF. The CDR3 nucleotides are TGTGCCAGCAGTTTATGGGCGGGGGGGACCTACAATGAGCAGTTCTTC.

In DNA, the CDR3 is TGTGCCAGCAGGGCCAACTTTCAGGGGAGGTCGGGCAATCAGCCCCAGCATTTT. The encoded protein is CASRANFQGRSGNQPQHF. The chain uses TRBV28 and TRBJ1-5; maybe TRBD1 (6 bases). This CDR3 comprises 18 residues. Germline-derived CDR1 and CDR2 are MDHEN and SYDVKM. Trimming cost V 6 bases and J 2 bases, with 23 bases left between them.

This chain joins TRBV19 and TRBJ2-7, with TRBD2 matching 13 bases. Per germline, CDR1 LNHDA and CDR2 SQIVND (reference sequence). V lost 5 bases to trimming and J lost 7 bases; unmatched junction nucleotides: 8. This CDR3 is 15 amino acids long. For the CDR3, the DNA is TGTGCCAGTAGTCCTCGGACTAGCGGGAGTGCTGAGCAGTACTTC. It encodes CASSPRTSGSAEQYF.

The chain links TRBV7-9 to TRBJ2-3; weak D call: TRBD1 (6 bases). V lost 4 bases, J lost 6 bases, and 11 bases lay in between. The germline CDR1 and CDR2 sequences are SEHNR and FQNEAQ (reference sequence). CDR3 length: 13 residues. CDR3 nucleotides: TGTGCCAGCAGCTACAACACAGGGGATACGCAGTATTTT. Translating gives CASSYNTGDTQYF.

The chain recombines TRBV18 with TRBJ2-1; D is unclear. From germline, CDR1 is KGHSH and CDR2 LQKENI. The CDR3 loop spans 13 amino acids. V lost 4 bases and J lost 10, with 14 bases in between. The CDR3 bases are TGTGCCAGCTCACGGGCCGAAATTGGCGAGCAGTTCTTC. Translated, it gives CASSRAEIGEQFF.

This clone was seen once. The chain uses TRBV25-1 and TRBJ1-4; tentatively, D is TRBD1 (5 bases). Per germline, CDR1 MGHDK and CDR2 SYGVNS. Deletions cut 3 bases from V and 3 bases from J, with 14 bases between. This CDR3 contains 16 residues. The CDR3 sequence is CASSDPLTGSNEKLFF. The CDR3 nucleotides are TGTGCCAGCAGTGACCCTCTCACAGGTTCTAATGAAAAACTGTTTTTT.

The chain links TRBV2 to TRBJ1-1, with 7 bases aligning to TRBD1. The germline V gene has CDR1 SNHLY and CDR2 FYNNEI. V lost 5 bases to trimming and J lost 6 bases; unmatched junction nucleotides: 6. This CDR3 is 13 amino acids long. CDR3 in amino acids: CASSRQGGAEAFF. The CDR3 DNA reads TGTGCCAGCAGTCGACAGGGAGGCGCTGAAGCTTTCTTT. The variable domain in full, with the rest retrieved from reference TRBV2 and TRBJ1-1, is EPEVTQTPSHQVTQMGQEVILRCVPISNHLYFYWYRQILGQKVEFLVSFYNNEISEKSEIFDDQFSVERPDGSNFTLKIRSTKLEDSAMYFCASSRQGGAEAFFGQGTRLTVV.

The CDR3 loop reads CASPLDLTGGLNIQYF. In DNA, the CDR3 is TGTGCCAGTCCCTTAGACCTGACAGGGGGCCTAAACATTCAGTACTTC. The rearrangement uses TRBV7-2 and TRBJ2-4, with 10 bases fitting TRBD1. The length of the CDR3 is 16 residues. Per germline, CDR1 SGHTA and CDR2 FQGNSA. The junction had 14 bases not matched to a gene; V was cut back by 9 bases and J by 6 bases.

The CDR3 bases are TGTGCCATCAGTGGGCAGGGAGGTGGTAAAGGCTACACCTTC. Amino acids: CAISGQGGGKGYTF. The J gene is TRBJ1-2, the V gene TRBV10-3, with D possibly TRBD1 on 5 matching bases. This CDR3 spans 14 amino acids. Germline loops: CDR1 ENHRY, CDR2 SYGVKD. V shed 4 bases and J shed 8 bases, with 17 bases lying between them.

The chain has TRBV28 and TRBJ2-5, with D unresolved. CDR3 size: 14 residues. Trimming left V 1 base short and J 2 bases short, with 8 bases between. Per the germline V gene, CDR1 is MDHEN and CDR2 is SYDVKM. CDR3 protein: CASSLSSVQETQYF. The CDR3 nucleotides are TGTGCCAGCAGTTTATCATCAGTACAAGAGACCCAGTACTTC. The full variable domain, in which reference TRBV28 and TRBJ2-5 provide the parts outside the CDR3, is DVKVTQSSRYLVKRTGEKVFLECVQDMDHENMFWYRQDPGLGLRLIYFSYDVKMKEKGDIPEGYSVSREKKERFSLILESASTNQTSMYLCASSLSSVQETQYFGPGTRLLVL.

The rearrangement links TRBV6-1 to TRBJ1-2, with a tentative D call TRBD1 (6 bases). Germline V gene lookup returns CDR1 MNHNS and CDR2 SASEGT. V lost 3 bases, J lost 8 bases, and 13 bases lay in between. The CDR3 loop spans 13 amino acids. Written as DNA, the CDR3 is TGTGCCAGCAGTGAGCGGGGGGCGCGAGGCTACACCTTC. Its translation: CASSERGARGYTF.